This TCR beta chain was recovered during a study of early T cells in non-severe SARS-CoV-2 infection (dated by TCRdb to about 2021). A note on the overall study: Because TCR sequencing was done on bulk RNA from unsorted whole blood, the alpha and beta chains could not be paired.

Library method: 5' RACE. The sample was run on a NextSeq 500. The TCR library protocol attached unique molecular identifiers to individual cDNA molecules to correct for sequencing error and PCR bias. Both TCR alpha and beta chains were sequenced, and tight co-correlation was observed between alpha and beta sequence abundances in each sample. The paper's processing steps were these. Decombinator V4 was used to perform V gene, J gene and CDR3 annotation of TCR sequences. TCRs were defined as expanded if a significant change between any two time points was detected under a Poisson model with p below 0.0001. TCR abundances were normalised to the total number of TCRs sequenced per sample and expressed as counts per million. VDJdb, accessed on 1 November 2021, was searched for TCRs annotated for CMV, EBV and SARS-CoV-2, and TCRs annotated for more than one antigen were excluded. Through fastp at Q25 and MiXCR, TCRdb rebuilt clones from the public reads, retaining in-frame beta chains. Each record represents a unique CDR3 protein, reported with the most common genes and DNA among its rows. The V and J calls come from TCRdb's annotation, not from the publication. A total of around 27,000 distinct CDR3 sequences appear in this sample, approximately 5.1% of them only once. The ten top clones hold about 24% of the sample.

Findings and caveats that apply to the study as a whole: Matching against VDJdb was skewed toward anti-spike CD8 responses, likely underestimated virus-specific expansions, and missed private and CD4 specificities.

This was a case-control study nested in a cohort of healthcare workers in London, UK, who had nasopharyngeal swab PCR tests and blood samples taken every week. Between 23 and 31 March 2020, the week of the UK lockdown, healthcare workers were enrolled and then followed up weekly for as long as 16 weeks. In its sample, this clonotype was seen many times. Its antigen remains undetermined. No base quality information exists; no much larger clone differs at one position. Sequencing was performed on whole blood. This TCR was recovered from an adult who was a healthcare worker with PCR-confirmed SARS-CoV-2 infection or an uninfected control (not recorded which).

The DNA sequence is TGTGCCAGCAGCTTGGCTGTGAACACTGAAGCTTTCTTT. Its coded protein is CASSLAVNTEAFF. This sequence uses TRBV5-5 and TRBJ1-1, with no D gene named confidently. The cysteine opens and the phenylalanine closes a CDR3 of 13 amino acids. Kept here is only the CDR3 DNA, which spans 39 bases and is read in frame from base 1. Based on the germline V gene (reference sequence), the CDR1 and CDR2 sequences are SGHKS and YYEKEE. At the junction V is shortened by 0 bases and J by 0 bases, with 3 bases in between.